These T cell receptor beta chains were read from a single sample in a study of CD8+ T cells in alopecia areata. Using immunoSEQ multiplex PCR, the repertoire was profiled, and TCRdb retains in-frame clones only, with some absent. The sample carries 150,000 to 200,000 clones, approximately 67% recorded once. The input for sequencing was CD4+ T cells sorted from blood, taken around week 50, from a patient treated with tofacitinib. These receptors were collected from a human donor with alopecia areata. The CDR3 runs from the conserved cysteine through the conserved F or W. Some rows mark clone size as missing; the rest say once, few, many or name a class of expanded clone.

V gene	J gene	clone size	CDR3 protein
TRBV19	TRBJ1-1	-	CASNPTGLATEAFF
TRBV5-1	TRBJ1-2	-	CASSPDGHYGYTF
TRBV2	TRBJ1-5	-	CASMQAGDNQPQHF
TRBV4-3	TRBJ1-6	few	CASSQDLTGNYNSPLHF
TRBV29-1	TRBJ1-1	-	CSVRTGGLIKNTEAFF
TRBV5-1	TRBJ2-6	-	CASRAGISGANVLTF
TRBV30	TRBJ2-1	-	CAWSVRLEQFF
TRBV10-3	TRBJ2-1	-	CAISAANEQFF
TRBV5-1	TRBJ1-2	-	CASSLDASPNYGYTF
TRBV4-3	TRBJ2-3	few	CASSQVLRGEDTQYF
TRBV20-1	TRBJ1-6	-	CSARDLESLHF
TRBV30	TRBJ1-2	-	CAWSPGTLGGYTF
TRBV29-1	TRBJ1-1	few	CSVDVGVNTEAFF
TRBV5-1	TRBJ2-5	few	CASSLYGRREETQYF
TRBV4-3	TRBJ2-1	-	CASSQISGGGSYNEQFF
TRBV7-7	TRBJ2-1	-	CASSLLASNEQFF
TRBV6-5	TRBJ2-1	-	CASKVGLAVNEQFF
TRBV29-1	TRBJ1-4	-	CSTGSEKLFF
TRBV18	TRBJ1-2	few	CASSPMTVPDGYTF
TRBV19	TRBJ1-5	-	CASSIEGRGQPQHF
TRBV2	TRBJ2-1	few	CASRWSGNYNEQFF
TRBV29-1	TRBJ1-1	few	CSVENILNTEAFF
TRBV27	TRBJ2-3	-	CASSPARTSGATDTQYF
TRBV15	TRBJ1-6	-	CATSANSPLHF
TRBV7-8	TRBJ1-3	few	CASSLSSHSGNTIYF
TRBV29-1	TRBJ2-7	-	CSVRQGESYEQYF
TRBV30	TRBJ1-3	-	CAWNQEGGRTAPIYF
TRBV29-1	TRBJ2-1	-	CSVEDRGSYNEQFF
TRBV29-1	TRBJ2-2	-	CSVQVYTGELFF
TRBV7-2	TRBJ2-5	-	CASSVSPSRVAETQYF
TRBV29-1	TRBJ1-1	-	CSGGQYTEAFF
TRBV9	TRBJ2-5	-	CASSVVWDRGSGQETQYF
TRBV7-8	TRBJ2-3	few	CASSSIPGLATTDTQYF
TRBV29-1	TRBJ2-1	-	CSVGGPRLLVSYNEQFF
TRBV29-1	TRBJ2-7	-	CSVETGSYEQYF